This entry lists 18 T cell receptor beta chains sequenced from one sample in a study of cytomegalovirus exposure and HLA in healthy donors. The study ran its PCR with 60 Vbeta and 13 Jbeta primers. The repertoire was sequenced with immunoSEQ multiplex PCR; TCRdb's copy has only in-frame clones and lacks some. The sample has about 190,000 clones, less than 85% seen once. Sequencing input: PBMCs. The receptors stem from a man aged 25 to 40 in good health and CMV-seropositive.

J is TRBJ2-2 and V is TRBV27; tentatively, D is TRBD1 (6 bases). The length of the CDR3 is 14 residues. CDR1 MNHEY and CDR2 SMNVEV come from the germline V gene (reference sequence). Trimming removed 8 bases at V and 5 bases at J, with 15 bases between. DNA for the CDR3: TGTGCCAGCTCACCAGCCAGGGGAACCGGGGAGCTGTTTTTT. Its protein is CASSPARGTGELFF.

J is TRBJ2-5 and V is TRBV18, with 10 bases identical to TRBD1. Losses at the gene ends were 3 bases for V and 7 bases for J; bases not matched to a gene: 8. The CDR3 consists of 15 residues. CDR1 and CDR2 (germline): KGHSH, LQKENI. For the CDR3, the DNA is TGTGCCAGCTCACCGGCCGGGACAGGGGTTGCGACCCAGTACTTC. Encoded protein: CASSPAGTGVATQYF.

A single count supports this clone. This sample includes further DNA sequences coding for the same CDR3. This chain uses TRBV4-3 with TRBJ2-7; perhaps TRBD1 as D (5 bases). The CDR3 has 15 amino acids. Trimming took 0 bases from V and 4 from J, leaving 13 bases between them. Germline V lookup: CDR1 LGHNA, CDR2 YSLEER. The DNA of the CDR3 is TGCGCCAGCAGCCAAGATCGGCAGGGTTTTTACGAGCAGTACTTC. Translated, it gives CASSQDRQGFYEQYF.

A few counts support this clone. The chain employs TRBV29-1 and TRBJ2-3; TRBD2 agrees at 9 bases. CDR1 and CDR2 (germline): SQVTM, ANQGSEA. The CDR3 consists of 14 residues. The junction had 6 bases not matched to a gene; V was cut back by 1 base and J by 7 bases. CDR3 DNA: TGCAGCGTTGAAGTGGGACTAGCTAAGTATACGCAGTATTTT. Translating it yields CSVEVGLAKYTQYF.

The chain is built from TRBV5-6 and TRBJ2-7; no clear D. Germline CDR1 is SGHDT and CDR2 is YYEEEE. Deletions cut 3 bases from V and 3 bases from J, with 13 bases between. The CDR3 runs to 14 residues. CDR3 in amino acids: CASSSQTINYEQYF. CDR3 nucleotide sequence: TGTGCCAGCAGCTCCCAGACAATTAACTACGAGCAGTACTTC. The full variable domain, rest sourced from reference TRBV5-6 and TRBJ2-7, is DAGVTQSPTHLIKTRGQQVTLRCSPKSGHDTVSWYQQALGQGPQFIFQYYEEEERQRGNFPDRFSGHQFPNYSSELNVNALLLGDSALYLCASSSQTINYEQYFGPGTRLTVT.

The DNA for the CDR3 is TGTGCCAGCAGCGCACGGGACAGGGGGGATACCGGGGAGCTGTTTTTT. The encoded protein is CASSARDRGDTGELFF. The genes are TRBV5-6 and TRBJ2-2; 11 bases line up with TRBD1. J was trimmed by 5 bases and V by 4 bases; bases with no gene match: 7. Germline V gene data show CDR1 as SGHDT and CDR2 as YYEEEE. The CDR3 is made up of 16 amino acids.

This clone was observed once. The chain has TRBV19 and TRBJ2-2, with 8 bases matching TRBD2. The CDR3 sequence is 19 residues long. Germline CDR1 LNHDA, CDR2 SQIVND (reference sequence). With 7 bases clipped from V and 6 bases from J, the junction kept 22 bases outside the gene matches. CDR3: CASTPGGWLAGSRAGELFF. The CDR3 DNA sequence: TGTGCCAGTACCCCGGGGGGGTGGCTAGCGGGCTCGAGGGCCGGGGAGCTGTTTTTT.

This chain links TRBV5-1 with TRBJ1-1, with D possibly TRBD1 on 5 matching bases. Germline V CDR1 and CDR2: SGHRS, YFSETQ. Trimming pared 1 base from V and 0 bases from J, leaving 7 bases between. This CDR3 contains 14 residues. The CDR3 DNA reads TGCGCCAGCAGCTTGACAGGCATGAACACTGAAGCTTTCTTT. It encodes CASSLTGMNTEAFF.

The chain is built from TRBV2 and TRBJ2-7; D gene unclear. The CDR3 contains 13 residues. Germline V lookup: CDR1 SNHLY, CDR2 FYNNEI. V gave up 8 bases and J gave up 2 bases, with 13 bases separating them. CDR3 in amino acids: CASSVAVTYEQYF. For the CDR3, the DNA is TGTGCCAGCTCCGTGGCGGTGACCTACGAGCAGTACTTC.

V usage is TRBV9 and J usage is TRBJ2-5; a weak D match, TRBD1 (5 bases). The CDR3 extends over 15 amino acids. From germline, CDR1 is SGDLS and CDR2 YYNGEE. The V end lost 2 bases, the J end lost 5 bases, and 16 bases lay between the germline ends. Here the CDR3 DNA reads TGTGCCAGCAGCGTGGCAGGGTTATTAGGCGAGACCCAGTACTTC. Amino acid sequence: CASSVAGLLGETQYF.

This chain links TRBV19 with TRBJ2-7; D is perhaps TRBD2 (5 bases). Germline V gene sequence: CDR1 LNHDA, CDR2 SQIVND (reference sequence). The CDR3 is 14 residues long. With 1 base removed from V and 1 base from J, the gap between germline ends came to 8 bases. CDR3 residues: CASSIGERSYEQYF. CDR3 bases: TGTGCCAGTAGTATAGGGGAGAGATCCTACGAGCAGTACTTC.

The gene calls are TRBV5-1 and TRBJ2-7; TRBD2 matches 7 bases. The CDR3 contains 16 residues. The V gene end was trimmed by 4 bases and the J gene end by 2 bases; junction bases not matched to a gene: 12. The germline V gene encodes CDR1 SGHRS and CDR2 YFSETQ. Here the CDR3 reads CASSRTRLADTYEQYF. CDR3 DNA sequence: TGCGCCAGCAGCCGTACTCGGCTAGCGGACACCTACGAGCAGTACTTC.

The rearrangement uses TRBV9 and TRBJ2-7; 8 bases map to TRBD2. Trimming at V came to 1 base and at J to 2 bases, leaving 5 bases not matched to a gene. CDR1 SGDLS and CDR2 YYNGEE come from the germline V gene. The CDR3 contains 15 residues. In nucleotides, the CDR3 is TGTGCCAGCAGCGTAATGGCGGGAGGCCCCTACGAGCAGTACTTC. It is translated as CASSVMAGGPYEQYF.

The chain links TRBV5-1 to TRBJ1-2; D possibly corresponds to TRBD1 (6 bases). Germline assignment: CDR1 SGHRS and CDR2 YFSETQ. Trimming shortened V by 4 bases and J by 5 bases, and 18 bases separated the two germline ends. The CDR3 extends over 15 amino acids. CDR3 protein: CASSTQIGGGYGYTF. The CDR3 DNA is TGCGCCAGCAGCACCCAGATAGGGGGGGGATATGGCTACACCTTC.

The chain carries TRBV4-3 and TRBJ1-6; 7 bases agree with TRBD1. V gave up 0 bases and J gave up 4 bases; unmatched junction bases: 3. The germline CDR1 and CDR2 sequences are LGHNA and YSLEER. The CDR3 has 16 amino acids. CDR3 nucleotides: TGCGCCAGCAGCCAAGAAGGGGGACAGTATAATTCACCCCTCCACTTT. Amino acid sequence: CASSQEGGQYNSPLHF.

This clone has a handful of counts. The chain has TRBV11-1 and TRBJ1-2, with D hard to call. The CDR3 is 15 residues long. CDR1 is SGHAT and CDR2 is FQDESV in the germline V gene (reference sequence). The V end lost 1 base, the J end lost 4 bases, and 13 bases lay between the germline ends. CDR3 DNA sequence: TGTGCCAGCAGCTTAGTTGACGGAGGGAGCTATGGCTACACCTTC. Amino acid sequence: CASSLVDGGSYGYTF.

This rearrangement joins TRBV7-6 to TRBJ1-6; D is possibly TRBD1 (5 bases). The CDR3 is 15 residues long. The V gene lost 0 bases and the J gene lost 7 bases, with 10 bases spanning the gap. In germline, CDR1 is SGHVS, CDR2 FNYEAQ. For the CDR3, the DNA is TGTGCCAGCAGCTTAGCGCCCAGGGCAAATTCACCCCTCCACTTT. This gives the protein CASSLAPRANSPLHF. Filled out from reference TRBV7-6 and TRBJ1-6, the complete variable domain reads GAGVSQSPRYKVTKRGQDVALRCDPISGHVSLYWYRQALGQGPEFLTYFNYEAQQDKSGLPNDRFSAERPEGSISTLTIQRTEQRDSAMYRCASSLAPRANSPLHFGNGTRLTVT.

The gene calls are TRBV9 and TRBJ1-6, with TRBD1 identical over 7 bases. V trimming: 2 bases; J trimming: 1 base; junction bases outside the gene matches: 3. The CDR3 has 16 amino acids. Germline CDR1 SGDLS, CDR2 YYNGEE. CDR3 nucleotides: TGTGCCAGCAGCGTCAGGGGGAATTCCTATAATTCACCCCTCCACTTT. This encodes CASSVRGNSYNSPLHF.